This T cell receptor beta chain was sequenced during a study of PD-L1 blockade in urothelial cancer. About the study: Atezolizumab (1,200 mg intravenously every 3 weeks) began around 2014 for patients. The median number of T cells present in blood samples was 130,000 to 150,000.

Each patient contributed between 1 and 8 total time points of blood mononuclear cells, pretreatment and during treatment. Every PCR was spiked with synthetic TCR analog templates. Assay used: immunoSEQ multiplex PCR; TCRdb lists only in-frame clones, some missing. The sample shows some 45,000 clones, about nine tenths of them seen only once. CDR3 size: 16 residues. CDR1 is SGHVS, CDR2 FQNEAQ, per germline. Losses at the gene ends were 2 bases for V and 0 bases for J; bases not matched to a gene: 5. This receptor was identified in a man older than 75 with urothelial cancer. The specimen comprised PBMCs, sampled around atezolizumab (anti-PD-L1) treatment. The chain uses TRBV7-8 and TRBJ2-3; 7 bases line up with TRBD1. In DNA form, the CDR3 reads TGTGCCAGCAGCTTACGGACAGGCCCTAGCACAGATACGCAGTATTTT. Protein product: CASSLRTGPSTDTQYF.